The rows below give T cell receptor beta chains drawn from one sample of a study of shared clonotypes between healthy human individuals. Assay: immunoSEQ multiplex PCR; the TCRdb copy retains only in-frame clones and omits some. Of a few million clones listed, roughly 95% are singletons. The specimen was naive CD8+ T cells from PBMCs. These receptors were taken from a man younger than 35 in good health. Some clones in this sample may be carry-over from other donors' samples. Both conserved end residues are part of each CDR3. The D gene is left open where the match is weak. Clone sizes are given selectively: once, few, many, or a class where the clone is expanded.

>TRBJ2-7|.|.|TRBV6-1
TGTGCCAGCAGTTCAGGGGTCTCCTACGAGCAGTACTTC
CASSSGVSYEQYF
>TRBJ2-5|.|.|TRBV7-8
TGTGCCAGCAGCTTTCCCTCGGGGCGACGAAACCTAGAGACCCAGTACTTC
CASSFPSGRRNLETQYF
>TRBJ1-1|.|.|TRBV7-9
TGTGCCAGCAGCTTAGTCGCTGGGAACACTGAAGCTTTCTTT
CASSLVAGNTEAFF
>TRBJ1-5|.|.|TRBV27
TGTGCCAGCAGGGGTTTTGGGGTTTCGGAGCCCCAGCATTTT
CASRGFGVSEPQHF
>TRBJ1-1|.|.|TRBV14
TGTGCCAGCAGCCAAGATCCCGTACCCGGTAGAGCTTTCTTT
CASSQDPVPGRAFF
>TRBJ1-3|.|.|TRBV2
TGTGCCATCAGTGGAACGAGCTCTGGAAACACCATATATTTT
CAISGTSSGNTIYF
>TRBJ2-7|once|TRBD1|TRBV2
TGTGCCAGCAGTGCCAAGACAGGGAGCTCCTACGAGCAGTACTTC
CASSAKTGSSYEQYF
>TRBJ2-3|.|.|TRBV27
TGTGCCAGCAGTATCCGTAGGACAGATACGCAGTATTTT
CASSIRRTDTQYF
>TRBJ2-7|.|.|TRBV5-6
TGTGCCAGCAGCTTCGGCAGTAGCTCCTACGAGCAGTACTTC
CASSFGSSSYEQYF
>TRBJ2-7|.|TRBD1|TRBV7-8
TGTGCCAGCAGCTTCGGACAGGGGCCCTACGAGCAGTACTTC
CASSFGQGPYEQYF
>TRBJ2-5|.|.|TRBV7-9
TGTGCCAGCAGCTTTCTTAGCGTCCAAGAGACCCAGTACTTC
CASSFLSVQETQYF
>TRBJ2-5|.|.|TRBV28
TGTGCCAGCAACGCTGGGCAAGAGACCCAGTACTTC
CASNAGQETQYF
>TRBJ1-1|.|.|TRBV13
TGTGCCAGCAGCCCGGCAGACAGGAACACTGAAGCTTTCTTT
CASSPADRNTEAFF
>TRBJ2-5|.|TRBD1|TRBV7-9
TGTGCCAGCAGCTCCGAGTGGACAGGGACGGAGACCCAGTACTTC
CASSSEWTGTETQYF